This is a list of T cell receptor beta chains from one sample in a study of Tregs in tolerant kidney transplant recipients. Assay: immunoSEQ multiplex PCR; the TCRdb copy retains only in-frame clones and omits some. The profile shows 85,000 to 90,000 clones, over 85% of them singletons. What was sequenced was CD8+ T cells from blood. The origin of the receptors is a human donor in good health. Both conserved end residues are part of each CDR3. D genes are given only for firm matches. The size of a clone is reported for some rows only, either as once, few or many, or as a class for expanded clones.

j_gene,v_gene,d_gene,abundance,CDR3nt,CDR3aa
TRBJ2-1,TRBV7-8,TRBD1,-,TGTGCCAGCAGCTTAAAACAGGGGGCGAGCTCCTACAATGAGCAGTTCTTC,CASSLKQGASSYNEQFF
TRBJ1-1,TRBV5-1,-,-,TGCGCCAGCAGCGGAGACACTACTAGGCCGAACACTGAAGCTTTCTTT,CASSGDTTRPNTEAFF
TRBJ2-2,TRBV6-5,-,-,TGTGCCAGCTTGTCGGCGAACACCGGGGAGCTGTTTTTT,CASLSANTGELFF
TRBJ1-5,TRBV27,TRBD1,-,TGTGCCAGCAGTTTATGGGGGGCAGGGGGCAGTCAGCCCCAGCATTTT,CASSLWGAGGSQPQHF
TRBJ1-5,TRBV19,-,-,TGTGCCAGTAGTGCGACTCGCGCAGGGCGTTATAGCAATCAGCCCCAGCATTTT,CASSATRAGRYSNQPQHF
TRBJ2-1,TRBV6-4,-,-,TGTGCCAGCACGGGGGACAGTCGCTTCGAGCAGTTCTTC,CASTGDSRFEQFF
TRBJ2-5,TRBV9,TRBD1,-,TGTGCCAGCAGCACACGAGACAGGGTAGAGACCCAGTACTTC,CASSTRDRVETQYF
TRBJ2-7,TRBV7-9,TRBD1,once,TGTGCCAGCAGCTTAGACTTTGTGACGACAGGGGGTTACGAGCAGTACTTC,CASSLDFVTTGGYEQYF
TRBJ2-7,TRBV6-1,-,-,TGTGCCAGCAGTGAGCGGGGCAGGCTAGTTTACGAGCAGTACTTC,CASSERGRLVYEQYF
TRBJ2-7,TRBV19,TRBD1,-,TGTGCCAGTAGTAGCCTAGGGACAGGGGACGAGCAGTACTTC,CASSSLGTGDEQYF
TRBJ2-1,TRBV10-1,TRBD1,-,TGCGCCAGCAGTGAGTCGGGACAGGGCAATGAGCAGTTCTTC,CASSESGQGNEQFF
TRBJ2-1,TRBV19,-,-,TGTGCCAGCCAAGTAGGAATCCGGGGCTTCTACAATGAGCAGTTCTTC,CASQVGIRGFYNEQFF
TRBJ2-7,TRBV4-1,TRBD1,-,TGCGCCAGCAGCCAAGCGGGACAGGGGTCCTACGAGCAGTACTTC,CASSQAGQGSYEQYF
TRBJ2-1,TRBV29-1,-,once,TGCAGCCCCGGGGCCCCCCCGTTCTTC,CSPGAPPFF
TRBJ2-3,TRBV4-1,TRBD2,-,TGCGCCAGCAGCCAAGATAGTCAGCTAGCGGGGGGGCTGGATACGCAGTATTTT,CASSQDSQLAGGLDTQYF
TRBJ2-1,TRBV7-6,-,-,TGTGCCAGCAGCTTACAGGGTGGGACCTACAATGAGCAGTTCTTC,CASSLQGGTYNEQFF
TRBJ2-5,TRBV7-9,TRBD2,-,TGTGCCAGCAGCTTAGAAACTAGCGGGAGTCTCGAGACCCAGTACTTC,CASSLETSGSLETQYF
TRBJ2-2,TRBV6-5,-,once,TGTGCCAGCAGCTACGGACGGTTCTGGACCGGGGAGCTGTTTTTT,CASSYGRFWTGELFF
TRBJ2-1,TRBV7-9,-,-,TGTGCCAGCAGCTTCGGTGAGCAGTTCTTC,CASSFGEQFF
TRBJ1-1,TRBV12-5,-,-,TGTGCTAGTGGTTTCGACAGGAACACTGAAGCTTTCTTT,CASGFDRNTEAFF
TRBJ2-2,TRBV15,TRBD2,few,TGTGCCACCAGCGGGGAGGGACTAGCGAACACCGGGGAGCTGTTTTTT,CATSGEGLANTGELFF
TRBJ1-1,TRBV4-1,-,-,TGCGCCAGCAGCCAGGGAAAAGGGGCCCCTGATACTGAAGCTTTCTTT,CASSQGKGAPDTEAFF
TRBJ2-3,TRBV15,-,-,TGTGCCACCAGCATGACCCCCTGGAAGCAGTATTTT,CATSMTPWKQYF
TRBJ2-1,TRBV7-9,-,-,TGTGCCAGCAGCTTACATGAGCAGTTCTTC,CASSLHEQFF
TRBJ1-1,TRBV15,-,-,TGTGCCACCAGCAGAGTGGGAGGGTACACTGAAGCTTTCTTT,CATSRVGGYTEAFF
TRBJ1-5,TRBV7-7,-,-,TGTGCCAGCAGCTCCAATCAGCCCCAGCATTTT,CASSSNQPQHF
TRBJ2-1,TRBV11-2,-,-,TGTGCCAGCAGCCCCGCGTATGAGCAGTTCTTC,CASSPAYEQFF
TRBJ1-1,TRBV27,-,-,TGTGCCAGCGGCCCGGGCACTGAAGCTTTCTTT,CASGPGTEAFF
TRBJ1-4,TRBV7-9,TRBD1,-,TGTGCCAGCAGCCCTTGGACAGGAGGGAACGAAAAACTGTTTTTT,CASSPWTGGNEKLFF